This T cell receptor (beta chain) came from a study of tumor-infiltrating lymphocytes in primary liver carcinoma. Looking at the study overall: Staged T1-T3 N0M0, the tumors had sizes that ranged from roughly 4.2 to 11 cm across.

Extraction of RNA together with DNA used roughly 20-32 mg of unsorted bulk tissue. CDR3 length: 13 residues. The germline V gene encodes CDR1 SNHLY and CDR2 FYNNEI. Study findings and constraints: Relative to tumor region pairs, the tumor-adjacent and tumor-blood pairs showed overlap that was lower.

Priming with a constant-region primer yielded TCR beta cDNA from about 540 ng total RNA. For TCR beta, libraries were produced by three nested multiplex PCR rounds using slightly modified ARM-PCR. The study ran its first two PCR rounds for around 10 cycles each, using TRBV1-TRBV30 forward primers and a C-beta reverse primer. TCRdb analysed the multiplex PCR reads with MiXCR anew, one entry per CDR3 protein. The table shows about 64,000 distinct CDR3 sequences, with about two thirds occurring only once. Remarks on this clonotype: What it recognizes is unknown. A much larger clone sits a single nucleotide away, making a read error possible.

This rearrangement joins TRBV2 to TRBJ2-7; the match to TRBD2 covers 8 bases. The sample consisted of liver tumor tissue from sampling region 4. Stated subset: tumor region T4, right-lateral pole. The clonotype originates from a man aged 40-49 years with primary liver carcinoma and hepatitis B virus infection. This CDR3 reads CASRTSARNEQCF. CDR3 sequence (DNA): TGTGCCAGCAGGACTAGCGCCAGGAACGAGCAGTGCTTC. The whole variable domain, filled in from reference TRBV2 and TRBJ2-7, reads EPEVTQTPSHQVTQMGQEVILRCVPISNHLYFYWYRQILGQKVEFLVSFYNNEISEKSEIFDDQFSVERPDGSNFTLKIRSTKLEDSAMYFCASRTSARNEQCFGPGTRLTVT.